One sample yielded the 31 T cell receptor beta chains listed below, sequenced in a study of blood T cells in healthy people across ages. Using a J-beta primer mix together with a sample-barcoded 5' primer, a second PCR was run for roughly 6 to 12 cycles. MiXCR was run by TCRdb on the 5' RACE reads, yielding one entry per CDR3 protein. This sample has about 1.5 million distinct CDR3 sequences, with 42% found just once. The specimen sequenced was blood. The receptor set was obtained from a woman between 18 and 29 years old in good health.

About this clonotype itself: A read error is possible here, since a much larger clone lies one base away. This rearrangement joins TRBV20-1 to TRBJ2-3, with a weak D call TRBD1 (8 bases). The CDR3 loop spans 16 amino acids. Germline CDR1 and CDR2: DFQATT and SNEGSKA (reference sequence). Deletions cut 7 bases from V and 2 bases from J, with 22 bases between. CDR3 coding DNA: TGCAGTGGGACAGGGAGGGAGCTAAGATTCACAGATACGCAGTATTTT. Its translation: CSGTGRELRFTDTQYF.

The gene calls are TRBV3-1 and TRBJ2-2; perhaps TRBD2 as D (5 bases). CDR1 and CDR2 (germline): LGHDT, YNNKEL (reference sequence). V was shortened by 4 bases and J by 2 bases, with 11 bases between the two germline ends. The CDR3 is 15 amino acids. In DNA form, the CDR3 reads TGTGCCAGCAGCCGGACGGGGATCAACACCGGGGAGCTGTTTTTT. Translation: CASSRTGINTGELFF.

The genes are TRBV18 and TRBJ2-1; TRBD1 agrees at 7 bases. With V trimmed by 4 bases and J by 5 bases, 5 bases remained unmatched. The CDR3 sequence is 14 residues long. The germline gives CDR1 KGHSH, CDR2 LQKENI. In DNA, the CDR3 is TGTGCCAGCTCACTTTACACAGGGGACAATGAGCAGTTCTTC. Its translation: CASSLYTGDNEQFF.

This clonotype was detected many times. The chain recombines TRBV27 with TRBJ2-3; 8 bases match TRBD1. Unmatched junction bases numbered 3, after V lost 1 base and J lost 6 bases. The CDR3 contains 14 residues. Germline values: CDR1 MNHEY, CDR2 SMNVEV (reference sequence). The DNA of the CDR3 is TGTGCCAGCAGTTTATTTTACAGGGGGGATACGCAGTATTTT. Encoded protein: CASSLFYRGDTQYF.

V is TRBV11-2 and J is TRBJ2-7, with 11 bases aligning to TRBD2. The CDR3 is made up of 15 amino acids. The J segment lost 7 bases and the V segment lost 6 bases, leaving 11 bases of the junction unmatched. Germline lookup yields CDR1 SGHAT and CDR2 FQNNGV. The CDR3 loop is CASRPPGLADGEQYF. The DNA of the CDR3 is TGTGCCAGCAGACCTCCGGGACTAGCGGATGGGGAGCAGTACTTC.

The V call is TRBV6-2 or TRBV6-3, the J call TRBJ2-1, with D perhaps matching TRBD2 (5 bases). The germline V gene encodes CDR1 MNHEY and CDR2 SVGEGT. This CDR3 is 16 amino acids long. Deletions cut 1 base from V and 0 bases from J, with 10 bases between. CDR3 bases: TGTGCCAGCAGTTACTTGCGGGTGAGCTCCTACAATGAGCAGTTCTTC. As protein: CASSYLRVSSYNEQFF.

This clonotype showed up just a few times. The chain employs TRBV6-2 or TRBV6-3 and TRBJ1-2; D is perhaps TRBD1 (6 bases). CDR3 length: 14 residues. V was trimmed by 4 bases and J by 5 bases, leaving 14 bases between them. Per germline, CDR1 MNHEY and CDR2 SVGEGT. In DNA form, the CDR3 reads TGTGCCAGCAGTTTTTTGGACAGTTTATATGGCTACACCTTC. Translating gives CASSFLDSLYGYTF.

This clonotype was found a few times. The J gene is TRBJ1-5, the V gene TRBV6-2 or TRBV6-3; D unclear. From germline, CDR1 is MNHEY and CDR2 SVGEGT. V lost 5 bases and J lost 1, with 12 bases in between. The CDR3 is 15 amino acids. CDR3 in amino acids: CASSRHPRSNQPQHF. Here the CDR3 DNA reads TGTGCCAGCAGTAGACATCCAAGGAGCAATCAGCCCCAGCATTTT.

This chain links TRBV4-3 with TRBJ1-5; no firm D call. V lost 4 bases to trimming and J lost 2 bases, with 12 bases between them. The CDR3 has 15 amino acids. Germline V CDR1 and CDR2: LGHNA, YSLEER. CDR3 DNA sequence: TGCGCCAGCAGCCCTTACCTTATCGGCAATCAGCCCCAGCATTTT. Amino acid sequence: CASSPYLIGNQPQHF.

This chain connects TRBV20-1 to TRBJ2-7; either TRBD1 or TRBD2 may supply D (5 bases each). Germline V lookup: CDR1 DFQATT, CDR2 SNEGSKA (reference sequence). V gave up 0 bases and J gave up 3 bases, with 18 bases separating them. This CDR3 comprises 16 residues. The CDR3 DNA reads TGCAGTGCTAGAGAGGGGGAGAAATTCATCCGCTACGAGCAGTACTTC. Residues: CSAREGEKFIRYEQYF.

V is TRBV27 and J is TRBJ2-1; D not resolved. The better agreement between TRBJ2-7 and the DNA end casts doubt on the J call. The germline CDR1 and CDR2 sequences are MNHEY and SMNVEV (reference sequence). The CDR3 has 15 amino acids. CDR3 DNA: TGTGCCAGCAGGCGAACAGAGAGCTCCTACAATGAGCAGTACTTC. It translates to CASRRTESSYNEQYF.

J is TRBJ2-3 and V is TRBV7-8; D gene ambiguous. CDR1 and CDR2 (germline): SGHVS, FQNEAQ. The CDR3 is 12 residues long. The V gene lost 7 bases and the J gene lost 9 bases, with 14 bases spanning the gap. CDR3 in DNA: TGTGCCAGCATCTCAGAGGCGGAAACGCAGTATTTT. It specifies CASISEAETQYF. Full variable domain (outside the CDR3, taken from reference TRBV7-8 and TRBJ2-3): GAGVSQSPRYKVAKRGQDVALRCDPISGHVSLFWYQQALGQGPEFLTYFQNEAQLDKSGLPSDRFFAERPEGSVSTLKIQRTQQEDSAVYLCASISEAETQYFGPGTRLTVL.

Comments on this clonotype: Possible read error: a much larger clone is one base away. The chain joins TRBV7-2 to TRBJ2-2, with no clear D. The CDR3 length is 15 residues. Germline-derived CDR1 and CDR2 are SGHTA and FQGNSA. The chain's CDR3 is CASSFLPQNAGELFF. DNA of the CDR3: TGTGCCAGCAGCTTCCTCCCTCAGAACGCCGGGGAGCTGTTTTTT.

The V and J genes are TRBV4-1 and TRBJ1-6; D remains unclear. Trimming stripped 1 base from V and 9 bases from J, with 7 bases between. The CDR3 has 13 amino acids. Per germline, CDR1 MGHRA and CDR2 YSYEKL. The CDR3 nucleotides are TGCGCCAGCAGCCAAGTCACGGTTTCACCCCTCCACTTT. Translated, it gives CASSQVTVSPLHF.

V usage is TRBV4-3 and J usage is TRBJ1-1; the D gene is possibly TRBD1 (6 bases). V was trimmed by 4 bases and J by 1 base, leaving 16 bases between them. CDR3 size: 16 residues. The V gene's germline CDR1 is LGHNA and CDR2 YSLEER. CDR3 nucleotides: TGCGCCAGCAGCCTACGACCGACAGGCGGGAACACTGAAGCTTTCTTT. Its protein product is CASSLRPTGGNTEAFF.

The chain couples TRBV18 to TRBJ1-6, with D possibly being TRBD1 (6 bases). The CDR3 is 15 residues long. V was trimmed by 2 bases and J by 5 bases, leaving 10 bases between them. Germline V gene data show CDR1 as KGHSH and CDR2 as LQKENI. As DNA, the CDR3 is TGTGCCAGCTCACCAAAAACAGGGCATAATTCACCCCTCCACTTT. Protein: CASSPKTGHNSPLHF.

This clonotype was seen a few times. V is TRBV7-2 and J is TRBJ2-1; 13 positions match TRBD2. The V gene end was trimmed by 5 bases and the J gene end by 7 bases; junction bases not matched to a gene: 11. Germline-derived CDR1 and CDR2 are SGHTA and FQGNSA. The CDR3 is made up of 17 amino acids. CDR3 residues: CASSPARTSGRLNEQFF. The DNA of the CDR3 is TGTGCCAGCAGCCCAGCCCGGACTAGCGGGAGATTGAATGAGCAGTTCTTC.

J is TRBJ2-7 and V is TRBV9; tentative D call: TRBD2 (5 bases). The germline V gene encodes CDR1 SGDLS and CDR2 YYNGEE. V lost 5 bases and J lost 1, with 13 bases in between. This CDR3 is built from 14 residues. CDR3 protein: CASSYGAESYEQYF. In DNA form, the CDR3 reads TGTGCCAGCAGTTACGGAGCGGAGTCCTACGAGCAGTACTTC.

A remark on this clonotype: Sequence at one end of the junction differs from germline and may be a read error. The rearrangement uses TRBV25-1 and TRBJ2-1; 9 bases agree with TRBD1. The CDR3 runs 15 residues. The germline CDR1 and CDR2 sequences are MGHDK and SYGVNS. CDR3 DNA: TGTGCCGGCAGTGATAGGGACAGGGAGCACAATGAGCAGTTCTTC. It yields the protein CAGSDRDREHNEQFF. The full variable domain, rest sourced from reference TRBV25-1 and TRBJ2-1, is EADIYQTPRYLVIGTGKKITLECSQTMGHDKMYWYQQDPGMELHLIHYSYGVNSTEKGDLSSESTVSRIRTEHFPLTLESARPSHTSQYLCAGSDRDREHNEQFFGPGTRLTVL.

This clonotype was found a few times. The V gene is TRBV29-1, the J gene TRBJ2-1; D is unresolved. Trimming stripped 0 bases from V and 0 bases from J, with 9 bases between. This CDR3 contains 15 residues. The germline CDR1 and CDR2 sequences are SQVTM and ANQGSEA. CDR3 loop: CSVEDSRSSYNEQFF. In nucleotides, the CDR3 is TGCAGCGTTGAAGACAGCAGGAGCTCCTACAATGAGCAGTTCTTC.

The chain joins TRBV9 to TRBJ2-1; D gene uncertain. Germline CDR1 SGDLS, CDR2 YYNGEE. The CDR3 loop spans 14 amino acids. V lost 4 bases, J lost 9 bases, and 17 bases lay in between. For the CDR3, the DNA is TGTGCCAGCAGCCTATCATGGACGGCCACTGAGCAGTTCTTC. It specifies CASSLSWTATEQFF.

This clonotype appeared a few times. This rearrangement joins TRBV6-5 to TRBJ2-5; 7 bases agree with TRBD1. The CDR3 has 12 amino acids. V lost 9 bases and J lost 4; bases outside the gene matches: 5. Germline loops: CDR1 MNHEY, CDR2 SVGAGI. The CDR3 sequence is CARWTGRETQYF. CDR3 DNA sequence: TGTGCCAGGTGGACAGGACGAGAGACCCAGTACTTC.

This clonotype was seen just once. J is TRBJ2-7 and V is TRBV28, with TRBD1 identical over 9 bases. After removal of 3 bases from V and 5 bases from J, the junction contained 5 bases not matched to a gene. The CDR3 has 14 amino acids. The germline gives CDR1 MDHEN, CDR2 SYDVKM. The CDR3 reads CASSFQDRGNEQYF. CDR3 bases: TGTGCCAGCAGTTTCCAGGACAGGGGAAACGAGCAGTACTTC.

The rearrangement joins TRBV6-5 to TRBJ2-3, with 12 bases that match TRBD2. With V trimmed by 2 bases and J by 0 bases, 15 bases remained unmatched. CDR1 is MNHEY and CDR2 is SVGAGI in the germline V gene. The CDR3 consists of 21 residues. CDR3 nucleotide sequence: TGTGCCAGCAGTTACCCAGTGACTAGCGGGAGTGTCTCGGTTAGCACAGATACGCAGTATTTT. Translating gives CASSYPVTSGSVSVSTDTQYF.

As concerns this clonotype: The junction departs from germline at one end; a sequencing error may be responsible. The V and J genes are TRBV9 and TRBJ2-7, with D tentatively TRBD1 (5 bases). Germline-derived CDR1 and CDR2 are SGDLS and YYNGEE. The CDR3 loop spans 14 amino acids. The CDR3 protein is CAGSPRTNPYEQYF. DNA for the CDR3: TGTGCCGGCAGCCCTAGGACAAATCCCTACGAGCAGTACTTC.

Points on this clonotype: The junction differs from germline at one of its ends, possibly a read error. The chain couples TRBV28 to TRBJ2-3, with 8 bases aligning to TRBD2. Germline V lookup: CDR1 MDHEN, CDR2 SYDVKM. The CDR3 sequence is 16 residues long. CDR3 amino acids: CASSLSGAGGTGTQYF. CDR3 bases: TGTGCCAGCAGTTTAAGCGGGGCGGGAGGAACAGGTACGCAGTATTTT. Looking up the rest from reference TRBV28 and TRBJ2-3 gives the full variable domain: DVKVTQSSRYLVKRTGEKVFLECVQDMDHENMFWYRQDPGLGLRLIYFSYDVKMKEKGDIPEGYSVSREKKERFSLILESASTNQTSMYLCASSLSGAGGTGTQYFGPGTRLTVL.

The chain is built from TRBV27 and TRBJ2-7; D remains unclear. Germline V CDR1 and CDR2: MNHEY, SMNVEV (reference sequence). This CDR3 is 14 amino acids long. V was clipped by 5 bases and J by 2 bases, with 13 bases between them. As DNA, the CDR3 is TGTGCCAGCAGTCTCCTCCGGAAGGCCTACGAGCAGTACTTC. Protein product: CASSLLRKAYEQYF.

This clonotype was counted a few times. The V and J genes are TRBV18 and TRBJ1-1, with TRBD1 identical over 7 bases. V was pared by 3 bases and J by 5 bases, with 6 bases of the junction left unmatched. Germline CDR1 reads KGHSH; CDR2 reads LQKENI. This CDR3 contains 14 residues. The CDR3 loop is CASSPQGGATEAFF. CDR3 bases: TGTGCCAGCTCACCTCAGGGGGGGGCAACTGAAGCTTTCTTT. The complete variable domain, with remaining parts taken from reference TRBV18 and TRBJ1-1, reads NAGVMQNPRHLVRRRGQEARLRCSPMKGHSHVYWYRQLPEEGLKFMVYLQKENIIDESGMPKERFSAEFPKEGPSILRIQQVVRGDSAAYFCASSPQGGATEAFFGQGTRLTVV.

The rearrangement joins TRBV28 to TRBJ2-7; perhaps TRBD1 as D (5 bases). This CDR3 contains 14 residues. V lost 6 bases and J 1 base, leaving 13 bases between the germline ends. Germline CDR1 is MDHEN and CDR2 is SYDVKM. CDR3 nucleotides: TGTGCCAGCAGCCCGACTCGACAGTCCTACGAGCAGTACTTC. Translating gives CASSPTRQSYEQYF.

This chain connects TRBV7-2 to TRBJ2-5; 7 bases line up with TRBD1. CDR3 length: 17 residues. V gave up 2 bases and J gave up 11 bases; unmatched junction bases: 20. Germline V gene lookup returns CDR1 SGHTA and CDR2 FQGNSA. Here the CDR3 reads CASSLPDRDTGGDGQYF. CDR3 bases: TGTGCCAGCAGCTTACCTGACAGGGACACGGGCGGCGACGGGCAGTACTTC. The full variable domain, rest sourced from reference TRBV7-2 and TRBJ2-5, is GAGVSQSPSNKVTEKGKDVELRCDPISGHTALYWYRQSLGQGLEFLIYFQGNSAPDKSGLPSDRFSAERTGGSVSTLTIQRTQQEDSAVYLCASSLPDRDTGGDGQYFGPGTRLLVL.

Of note for this clonotype: A much larger clone is a single base away; this may be a read error. The gene calls are TRBV9 and TRBJ2-1; TRBD2 matches at 9 bases. J was trimmed by 3 bases and V by 0 bases; bases with no gene match: 1. The germline CDR1 and CDR2 sequences are SGDLS and YYNGEE. The CDR3 runs 15 residues. CDR3 in DNA: TGTGCCAGCAGCGTAGCTAGCGGGATCTACAATGAGCAGTTCTTC. As protein: CASSVASGIYNEQFF.